The entry that follows covers one T cell receptor beta chain sequence. Antigen specificity is unknown. This CDR3 spans 15 amino acids. Germline-derived CDR1 and CDR2 are LNHNV and YYDKDF (reference sequence). Trimming cost V 1 base and J 2 bases; bases outside gene matches: 1. These data originate in a study of cytomegalovirus exposure and HLA in healthy donors. As for the study in general: For the roughly 400 genotyped donors, 65% to 90% fell within the Caucasian-associated ancestry cluster.

The PCR had 60 Vbeta and 13 Jbeta primers. Clones were read by immunoSEQ multiplex PCR, and TCRdb kept only the in-frame ones, dropping some. The repertoire has about 97,000 clones, roughly 85% of them found once; the top ten carry about 3.8%. Study conclusions and caveats: It was confirmed in vitro that three of the CMV-associated chains were specific for CMV antigens. In terms of immune exposure information, only CMV serostatus was available.

Sequencing used PBMCs. The receptor was isolated from a man aged 25 to 40 in good health and CMV-seronegative. The chain recombines TRBV15 with TRBJ1-4; TRBD1 aligns across 7 bases. This chain's CDR3 is CATSRGDSTNEKLFF. CDR3 in DNA: TGTGCCACCAGCAGAGGGGACAGTACTAATGAAAAACTGTTTTTT.